Listed below are T cell receptor beta chains from one sample, sequenced in a study of graft-versus-host responses after intestinal transplantation. Their target antigens are unknown. Assay used: immunoSEQ multiplex PCR; TCRdb lists only in-frame clones, some missing. The sample consists of tens of thousands of clones, 94% of them appearing once. This sample comprised unstimulated CD8+ T cells sorted from spleen or lymph node cells, obtained before intestinal transplant. All receptors come from a human donor who received an intestinal transplant. Each CDR3 is given without its conserved first and last residue.

V gene	J gene	CDR3 protein
TRBV5-6	TRBJ2-1	ASSLDLYNEQF
TRBV7-9	TRBJ2-3	ASGAGSADTQY
TRBV5-1	TRBJ2-7	ASSTGTLSYEQY
TRBV18	TRBJ2-5	ASPPEDWLQETQY
TRBV6-1	TRBJ1-2	ASSDGMGSYYGYT
TRBV19	TRBJ1-2	ASSISDGYT
TRBV9	TRBJ1-5	ASSVGDGGGSNQPQH
TRBV9	TRBJ2-1	ASSVQTSGPHNEQF
TRBV7-9	TRBJ2-5	ASSLIGLAFGFKETQY
TRBV7-6	TRBJ2-5	ASSSWMETQY
TRBV4-1	TRBJ2-1	ASSSQVNEQF
TRBV5-6	TRBJ2-1	ASSAGHSNEQF
TRBV7-2	TRBJ1-5	ASSHSLGAASQPQH
TRBV2	TRBJ2-7	ASSAGRGGEQY
TRBV28	TRBJ2-1	ASSATGLRGGYNEQF
TRBV27	TRBJ1-1	ATYSSTGMNTEAF
TRBV5-1	TRBJ1-2	ASSHGQGPGYGYT
TRBV7-9	TRBJ1-3	ASSLDSGQGD
TRBV2	TRBJ1-2	ASSEEGRPY
TRBV30	TRBJ2-1	AWTGTSGGNEQF
TRBV5-1	TRBJ2-1	ASSSWPSSAYNEQF
TRBV27	TRBJ2-7	ASSFYRGPDYEQY
TRBV6-5	TRBJ1-5	AGSPSWTAGEPQH
TRBV6-1	TRBJ2-3	ASSARWVLVMWADTQY
TRBV25-1	TRBJ2-7	ASSGIGVSDEQY
TRBV5-4	TRBJ2-7	ASSLVRTSDEQY
TRBV6-5	TRBJ2-7	ASGTSGTYEQY
TRBV27	TRBJ2-7	ASSLTSTYEQY
TRBV2	TRBJ1-5	ASSEEGVSNQPQH
TRBV7-9	TRBJ2-3	ASSLDAPNTDTQY
TRBV15	TRBJ1-2	ATSRDTGEDYGYT
TRBV19	TRBJ1-6	ASSIVGYYNSPLH
TRBV5-1	TRBJ1-1	ASRPQRGVEAF
TRBV6-5	TRBJ2-7	ASSLTGSEQY
TRBV27	TRBJ2-3	ASSSYSGSGADTQY
TRBV28	TRBJ2-7	ASSLTGEKDYEQY
TRBV7-7	TRBJ2-1	ASSLAPRTGGSYNEQF
TRBV4-1	TRBJ2-7	ASSQERRVYEQY
TRBV28	TRBJ1-3	ASSLYNANTIY
TRBV15	TRBJ2-1	ATSREYDRQFYNEQF
TRBV11-2	TRBJ2-2	ASSPGTGNTGELF
TRBV15	TRBJ2-3	ATSRGRTDTQY
TRBV27	TRBJ2-7	ASSGTSGSYEQY
TRBV7-9	TRBJ2-3	ATHPRDPSGNTQY
TRBV7-9	TRBJ2-7	ASSLVAGAYEQY